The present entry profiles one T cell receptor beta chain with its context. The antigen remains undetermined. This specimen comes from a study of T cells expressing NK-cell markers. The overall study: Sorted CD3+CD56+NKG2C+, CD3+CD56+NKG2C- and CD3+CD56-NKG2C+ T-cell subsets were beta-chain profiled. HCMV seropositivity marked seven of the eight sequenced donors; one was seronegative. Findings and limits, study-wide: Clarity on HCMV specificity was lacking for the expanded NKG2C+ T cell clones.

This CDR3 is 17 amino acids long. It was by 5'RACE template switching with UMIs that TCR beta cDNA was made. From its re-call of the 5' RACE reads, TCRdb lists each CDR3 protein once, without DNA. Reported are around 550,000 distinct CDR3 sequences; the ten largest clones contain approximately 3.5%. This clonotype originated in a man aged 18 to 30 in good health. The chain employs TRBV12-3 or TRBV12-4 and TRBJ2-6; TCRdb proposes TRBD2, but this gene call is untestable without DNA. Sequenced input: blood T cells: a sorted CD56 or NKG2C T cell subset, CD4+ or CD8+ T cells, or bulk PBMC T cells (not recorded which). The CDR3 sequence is CASSAGTSGTGANVLTF.